These 9 T cell receptor beta chains were sequenced from one sample in a study of identical twins. TCRdb called the 5' RACE reads again in MiXCR, with one record for every CDR3 protein. The sample lists a few hundred thousand distinct CDR3 sequences; about 13% were seen once. These data also featured in a second study, about yellow fever vaccine responses in identical twins.

Specimen: memory (CD45RO+) T cells sorted from blood. Receptors were obtained from a woman aged 18-29 years in good health.

The chain is built from TRBV20-1 and TRBJ1-2; 10 nucleotides line up with TRBD1. V lost 3 bases and J lost 8; bases outside the gene matches: 9. The germline V gene has CDR1 DFQATT and CDR2 SNEGSKA (reference sequence). This CDR3 has 14 amino acids. CDR3 protein: CSARPGQGEMGYTF. The CDR3 nucleotides are TGCAGTGCTAGGCCAGGACAGGGGGAGATGGGCTACACCTTC.

This clonotype was observed a few times. The chain has TRBV3-1 and TRBJ2-3; possibly TRBD1 for D (7 bases). Trimming took 5 bases from V and 7 from J, leaving 25 bases between them. The CDR3 extends over 17 amino acids. CDR1 and CDR2 (germline): LGHDT, YNNKEL (reference sequence). Here the CDR3 DNA reads TGTGCCAGCAGCAAGATGGGACGTTTGGAGGGGGCAAATACGCAGTATTTT. Encoded protein: CASSKMGRLEGANTQYF.

The chain employs TRBV27 and TRBJ2-2, with 10 nucleotides matching TRBD1. CDR1 is MNHEY and CDR2 is SMNVEV in the germline V gene (reference sequence). V lost 6 bases, J lost 5 bases, and 9 bases stayed unmatched. The CDR3 extends over 16 amino acids. The CDR3 loop is CASRNPGTGATGELFF. The CDR3 DNA reads as TGTGCCAGCAGAAATCCGGGGACAGGGGCTACCGGGGAGCTGTTTTTT.

The chain couples TRBV5-1 to TRBJ2-2, with 9 bases aligning to TRBD2. Germline CDR1 reads SGHRS; CDR2 reads YFSETQ. CDR3 size: 15 residues. J gave up 6 bases and V 1 base, and 4 bases lay outside the gene matches. The DNA of the CDR3 is TGCGCCAGCAGCTTGAGCGGGGGGCCGGCCGGGGAGCTGTTTTTT. This sequence encodes CASSLSGGPAGELFF.

In its sample, this clonotype was seen a few times. The rearrangement links TRBV7-2 to TRBJ2-2; the match to TRBD2 covers 8 bases. Losses at the gene ends were 2 bases for V and 6 bases for J; bases not matched to a gene: 5. This CDR3 has 15 amino acids. Per germline, CDR1 SGHTA and CDR2 FQGNSA. DNA of the CDR3: TGTGCCAGCAGCTTAACAGCGGGAGTGGCCGGGGAGCTGTTTTTT. Its translation is CASSLTAGVAGELFF. The variable domain in full, completed from reference TRBV7-2 and TRBJ2-2, reads GAGVSQSPSNKVTEKGKDVELRCDPISGHTALYWYRQSLGQGLEFLIYFQGNSAPDKSGLPSDRFSAERTGGSVSTLTIQRTQQEDSAVYLCASSLTAGVAGELFFGEGSRLTVL.

This clonotype was picked up a small number of times. The chain recombines TRBV20-1 with TRBJ2-2, with D possibly called TRBD1 or TRBD2 (5 bases each). CDR1 and CDR2 from the germline V gene are DFQATT and SNEGSKA (reference sequence). The ends were cut back, 5 bases at V and 1 base at J, with 8 bases in the middle. The CDR3 is 13 amino acids. In nucleotides, the CDR3 is TGCAGTGCTTCGGGGCAGAACACCGGGGAGCTGTTTTTT. The encoded protein is CSASGQNTGELFF.

This clonotype came up many times. The chain recombines TRBV20-1 with TRBJ2-5, with 7 bases lining up with TRBD2. In germline, CDR1 is DFQATT, CDR2 SNEGSKA (reference sequence). This CDR3 region has 12 residues. CDR3 residues: CSLGDYEETQYF. CDR3 sequence (DNA): TGCAGCCTTGGGGACTACGAAGAGACCCAGTACTTC.

A few counts support this clonotype. The chain is built from TRBV28 and TRBJ1-5; D gene unclear. The CDR3 runs 12 residues. Germline CDR1 is MDHEN and CDR2 is SYDVKM. Trimming took 6 bases from V and 3 from J, leaving 6 bases between them. CDR3 coding DNA: TGTGCCAGCAGAAGTGTCAATCAGCCCCAGCATTTT. It encodes CASRSVNQPQHF.

This clonotype occurred many times. V and J are TRBV4-2 and TRBJ2-5, with TRBD1 matching over 7 bases. This CDR3 spans 16 amino acids. Germline CDR1 is LGHNA and CDR2 is YNFKEQ. The J segment lost 2 bases and the V segment lost 4 bases, leaving 10 bases of the junction unmatched. The CDR3 nucleotides read TGTGCCAGCAGCCCTGAACCCCGGACAGGACAAGAGACCCAGTACTTC. It is translated as CASSPEPRTGQETQYF.